A selection of T cell receptor beta chains follows, all from one sample in a study of blood T cells in healthy people across ages. TCRdb reprocessed the 5' RACE reads with MiXCR, giving one entry per CDR3 protein. The sample consists of approximately 780,000 distinct CDR3 sequences, around a quarter of them appearing once. These data were also reused for a study on T cells of mothers and their children.

Material: blood. The receptors come from a boy between 10 and 17 years old in good health. CDR3s include the opening cysteine and the closing phenylalanine or tryptophan. The order of the fields is V gene, D gene, clone size, J gene, CDR3 protein, CDR3 DNA. D genes are given only for firm matches. For some rows the clone size is stated as once, few or many, or as a class when expanded; others skip it.

>TRBV6-1|TRBD2|NA|TRBJ2-7
CASERSGIYEQYF
TGTGCCAGCGAACGAAGCGGGATCTACGAGCAGTACTTC
>TRBV11-2|NA|few|TRBJ1-1
CASSLEGGASTEAFF
TGTGCCAGCAGCTTAGAAGGGGGGGCGAGCACTGAAGCTTTCTTT
>TRBV12-5|NA|NA|TRBJ2-1
CASGFGAQGRFF
TGTGCTAGTGGTTTTGGGGCTCAGGGACGGTTCTTC
>TRBV7-9|TRBD1|NA|TRBJ2-1
CASSLARLTGKVEQFF
TGTGCCAGCAGCTTAGCTCGCCTGACAGGGAAGGTTGAGCAGTTCTTC
>TRBV6-7|TRBD1|NA|TRBJ1-6
CASNRQGVNSPLHF
TGTGCCAGCAACCGACAGGGGGTCAATTCACCCCTCCACTTT
>TRBV12-3/TRBV12-4|NA|few|TRBJ2-7
CASSRGHPYEQYF
TGTGCCAGCAGCCGAGGACACCCCTACGAGCAGTACTTC
>TRBV2|TRBD1|NA|TRBJ2-3
CASTRTGPDTQYF
TGTGCCAGCACCAGGACAGGTCCAGATACGCAGTATTTT
>TRBV5-1|NA|NA|TRBJ2-5
CASSLEQGIEETQYF
TGCGCCAGCAGCTTGGAACAGGGAATCGAGGAGACCCAGTACTTC
>TRBV12-3/TRBV12-4|TRBD1|NA|TRBJ2-1
CASSLRGTGYNEQFF
TGTGCCAGCAGTTTAAGGGGGACAGGGTACAATGAGCAGTTCTTC
>TRBV7-8|NA|NA|TRBJ2-7
CASSTGTSYEQCF
TGTGCCAGCAGCACCGGGACATCATACGAGCAGTGCTTC
>TRBV7-2|NA|NA|TRBJ2-7
CASSLNWDLEQYF
TGTGCCAGCAGCTTAAATTGGGACCTCGAGCAGTACTTC
>TRBV6-6|NA|few|TRBJ2-1
CASSHGSPKYNEQFF
TGTGCCAGCAGTCACGGGTCCCCAAAATACAATGAGCAGTTCTTC
>TRBV11-2|TRBD1|NA|TRBJ2-5
CASNPGGFQETQYF
TGTGCCAGCAACCCAGGGGGCTTCCAAGAGACCCAGTACTTC
>TRBV28|NA|few|TRBJ1-5
CASSLPYSNQPQHF
TGTGCCAGCAGTTTACCGTATAGCAATCAGCCCCAGCATTTT
>TRBV28|NA|NA|TRBJ2-1
CASSYPGIAYNEQFF
TGTGCCAGCAGTTACCCAGGGATTGCCTACAATGAGCAGTTCTTC
>TRBV24-1|TRBD1|few|TRBJ2-3
CATSDPKTGSTDTQYF
TGTGCCACCAGTGATCCTAAGACAGGGAGCACAGATACGCAGTATTTT
>TRBV7-3|TRBD2|NA|TRBJ2-7
CASSPRGLAGEKQYF
TGTGCCAGCAGCCCCCGCGGACTAGCGGGGGAGAAGCAGTACTTC
>TRBV18|NA|NA|TRBJ1-4
CASSPSSLDQRSEKLFF
TGTGCCAGCTCACCTTCTTCCTTGGACCAAAGAAGCGAAAAACTGTTTTTT
>TRBV11-3|TRBD1|NA|TRBJ2-2
CASSLDQDRAATGELFF
TGTGCCAGCAGCTTAGATCAGGACAGGGCTGCCACCGGGGAGCTGTTTTTT
>TRBV28|NA|once|TRBJ1-1
CASSLLRSRGTEAFF
TGTGCCAGCAGTTTGTTGAGAAGTCGCGGGACTGAAGCTTTCTTT